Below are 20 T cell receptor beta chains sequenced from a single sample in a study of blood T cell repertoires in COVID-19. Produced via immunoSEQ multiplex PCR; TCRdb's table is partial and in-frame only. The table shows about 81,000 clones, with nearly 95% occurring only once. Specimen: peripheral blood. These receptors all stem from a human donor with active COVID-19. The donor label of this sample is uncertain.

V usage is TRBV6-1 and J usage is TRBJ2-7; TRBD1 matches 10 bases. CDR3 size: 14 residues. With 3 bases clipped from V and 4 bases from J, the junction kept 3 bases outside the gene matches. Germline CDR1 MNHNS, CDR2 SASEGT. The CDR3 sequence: CASSEGQGWYEQYF. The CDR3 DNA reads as TGTGCCAGCAGTGAGGGACAGGGGTGGTACGAGCAGTACTTC.

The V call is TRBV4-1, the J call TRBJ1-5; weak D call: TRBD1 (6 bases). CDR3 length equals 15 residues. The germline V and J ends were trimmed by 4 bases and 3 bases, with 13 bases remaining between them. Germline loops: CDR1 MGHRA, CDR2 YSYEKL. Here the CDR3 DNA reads TGCGCCAGCAGCCCCGCCGGACAGTACAATCAGCCCCAGCATTTT. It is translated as CASSPAGQYNQPQHF.

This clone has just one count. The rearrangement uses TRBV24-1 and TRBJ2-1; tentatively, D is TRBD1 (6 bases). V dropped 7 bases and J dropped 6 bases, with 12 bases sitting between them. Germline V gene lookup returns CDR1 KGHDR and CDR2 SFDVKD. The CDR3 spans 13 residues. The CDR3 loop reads CATRGHEGNEQFF. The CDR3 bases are TGTGCCACCAGGGGACATGAGGGCAATGAGCAGTTCTTC.

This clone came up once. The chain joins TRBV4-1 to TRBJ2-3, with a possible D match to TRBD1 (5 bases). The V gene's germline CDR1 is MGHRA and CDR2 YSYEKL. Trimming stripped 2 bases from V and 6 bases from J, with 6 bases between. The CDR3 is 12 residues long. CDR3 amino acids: CASSQKGDTQYF. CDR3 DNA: TGCGCCAGCAGCCAAAAGGGGGATACGCAGTATTTT.

CDR3 protein: CASSIVGDTDTQYF. DNA of the CDR3: TGTGCCAGTAGTATAGTCGGGGACACAGATACGCAGTATTTT. The V call is TRBV19, the J call TRBJ2-3; TRBD2 is a possible D gene (5 bases). Germline V lookup: CDR1 LNHDA, CDR2 SQIVND (reference sequence). This CDR3 comprises 14 residues. The V end lost 1 base, the J end lost 2 bases, and 7 bases lay between the germline ends. The variable domain in full, with the rest retrieved from reference TRBV19 and TRBJ2-3, is DGGITQSPKYLFRKEGQNVTLSCEQNLNHDAMYWYRQDPGQGLRLIYYSQIVNDFQKGDIAEGYSVSREKKESFPLTVTSAQKNPTAFYLCASSIVGDTDTQYFGPGTRLTVL.

CDR3 sequence: CASSKAPFSGKNTDTQYF. As DNA, the CDR3 is TGTGCCAGTAGTAAGGCTCCGTTCAGCGGGAAAAACACAGATACGCAGTATTTT. The chain carries TRBV19 and TRBJ2-3, with 7 bases that match TRBD2. The CDR3 is made up of 18 amino acids. The germline CDR1 and CDR2 sequences are LNHDA and SQIVND (reference sequence). V was clipped by 4 bases and J by 2 bases; unmatched bases: 15.

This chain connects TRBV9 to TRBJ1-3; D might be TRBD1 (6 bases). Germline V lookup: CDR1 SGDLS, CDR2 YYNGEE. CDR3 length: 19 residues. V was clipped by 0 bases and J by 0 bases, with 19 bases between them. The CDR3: CASSVGAGEKVHSGNTIYF. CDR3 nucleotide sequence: TGTGCCAGCAGCGTAGGAGCAGGGGAAAAGGTACACTCTGGAAACACCATATATTTT.

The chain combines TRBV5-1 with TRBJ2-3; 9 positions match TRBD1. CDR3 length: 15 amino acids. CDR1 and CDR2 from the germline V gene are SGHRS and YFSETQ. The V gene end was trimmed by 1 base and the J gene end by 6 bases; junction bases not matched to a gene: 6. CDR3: CASSLIGQGMDTQYF. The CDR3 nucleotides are TGCGCCAGCAGCTTGATAGGACAGGGGATGGATACGCAGTATTTT.

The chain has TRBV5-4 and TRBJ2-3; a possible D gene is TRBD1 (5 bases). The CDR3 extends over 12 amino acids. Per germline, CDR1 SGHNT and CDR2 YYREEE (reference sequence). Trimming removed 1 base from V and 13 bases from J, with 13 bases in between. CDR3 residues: CASSLSQGLKYF. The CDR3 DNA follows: TGTGCCAGCAGCTTGTCGCAGGGCCTAAAGTATTTT.

The CDR3 nucleotides read TGTGCCAGTAGAGCCCGACAGGGGCGATGGGAGACCCAGTACTTC. As protein: CASRARQGRWETQYF. The chain couples TRBV19 to TRBJ2-5; 8 bases align to TRBD1. Germline V gene data show CDR1 as LNHDA and CDR2 as SQIVND (reference sequence). This CDR3 comprises 15 residues. J lost 5 bases, V lost 6 bases, and 11 bases had no gene match.

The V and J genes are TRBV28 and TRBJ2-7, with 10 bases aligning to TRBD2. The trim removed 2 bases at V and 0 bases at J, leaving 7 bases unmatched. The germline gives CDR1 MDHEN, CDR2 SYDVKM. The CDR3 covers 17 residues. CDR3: CASSLELAGSISYEQYF. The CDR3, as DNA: TGTGCCAGCAGTTTAGAACTAGCGGGATCGATCTCCTACGAGCAGTACTTC.

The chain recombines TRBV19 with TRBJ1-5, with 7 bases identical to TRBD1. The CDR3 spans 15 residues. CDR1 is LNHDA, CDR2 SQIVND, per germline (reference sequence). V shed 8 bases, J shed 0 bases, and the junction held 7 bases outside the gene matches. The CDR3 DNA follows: TGTGCCAGTCTTGACAGGGCTTATAGCAATCAGCCCCAGCATTTT. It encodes CASLDRAYSNQPQHF.

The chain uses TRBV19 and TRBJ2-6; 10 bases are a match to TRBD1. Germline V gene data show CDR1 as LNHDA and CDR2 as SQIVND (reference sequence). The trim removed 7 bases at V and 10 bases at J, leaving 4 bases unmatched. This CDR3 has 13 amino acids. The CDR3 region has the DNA TGTGCCAGTACCTGGACAGGGGGGAACGTCCTGACTTTC. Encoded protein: CASTWTGGNVLTF.

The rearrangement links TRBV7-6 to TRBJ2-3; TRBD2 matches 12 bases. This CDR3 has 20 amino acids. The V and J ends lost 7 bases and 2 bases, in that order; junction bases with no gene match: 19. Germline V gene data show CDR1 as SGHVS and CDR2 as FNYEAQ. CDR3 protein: CASTRTRELAGGPVTDTQYF. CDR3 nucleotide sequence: TGTGCCAGCACCAGAACTCGGGAGCTAGCGGGGGGGCCGGTCACAGATACGCAGTATTTT.

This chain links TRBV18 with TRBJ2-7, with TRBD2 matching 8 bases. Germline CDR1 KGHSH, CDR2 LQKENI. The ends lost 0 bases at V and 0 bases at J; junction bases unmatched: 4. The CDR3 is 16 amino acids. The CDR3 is CASSPPAGGGSYEQYF. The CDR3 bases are TGTGCCAGCTCACCACCCGCGGGAGGAGGCTCCTACGAGCAGTACTTC.

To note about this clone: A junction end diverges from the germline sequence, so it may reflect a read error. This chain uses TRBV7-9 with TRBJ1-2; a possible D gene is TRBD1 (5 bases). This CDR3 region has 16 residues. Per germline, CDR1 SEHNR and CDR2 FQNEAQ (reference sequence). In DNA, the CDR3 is TGTGCCAGCAGCTTAGCGACCAACCAGGGTAACGATGGCTACACCTTC. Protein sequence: CASSLATNQGNDGYTF. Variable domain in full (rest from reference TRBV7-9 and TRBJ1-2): DTGVSQNPRHKITKRGQNVTFRCDPISEHNRLYWYRQTLGQGPEFLTYFQNEAQLEKSRLLSDRFSAERPKGSFSTLEIQRTEQGDSAMYLCASSLATNQGNDGYTFGSGTRLTVV.

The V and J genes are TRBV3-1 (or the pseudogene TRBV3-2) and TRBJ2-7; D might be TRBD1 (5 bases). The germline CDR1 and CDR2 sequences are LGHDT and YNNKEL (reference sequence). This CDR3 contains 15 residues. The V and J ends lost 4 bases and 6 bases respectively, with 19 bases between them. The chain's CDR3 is CASSPPERDSREQYF. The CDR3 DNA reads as TGTGCCAGCAGCCCCCCGGAACGAGACAGTCGCGAGCAGTACTTC.

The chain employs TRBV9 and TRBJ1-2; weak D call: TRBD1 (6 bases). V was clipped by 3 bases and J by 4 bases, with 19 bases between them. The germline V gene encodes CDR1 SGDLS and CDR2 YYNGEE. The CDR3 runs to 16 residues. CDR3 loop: CASSARSAGAVYGYTF. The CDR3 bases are TGTGCCAGCAGCGCTCGTTCCGCAGGGGCGGTCTATGGCTACACCTTC.

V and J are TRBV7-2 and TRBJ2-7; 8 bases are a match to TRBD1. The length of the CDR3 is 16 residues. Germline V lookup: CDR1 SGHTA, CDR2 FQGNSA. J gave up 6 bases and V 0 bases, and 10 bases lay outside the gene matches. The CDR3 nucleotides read TGTGCCAGCAGCTTAGCGCAGACAGGGGTGGCTGGCGAGCAGTACTTC. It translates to CASSLAQTGVAGEQYF.

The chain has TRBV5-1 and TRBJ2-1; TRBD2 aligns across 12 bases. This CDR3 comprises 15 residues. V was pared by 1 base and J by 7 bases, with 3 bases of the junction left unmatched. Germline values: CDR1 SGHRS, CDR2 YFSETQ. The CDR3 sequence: CASSLPSGGANEQFF. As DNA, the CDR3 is TGCGCCAGCAGCTTGCCTAGCGGGGGGGCGAATGAGCAGTTCTTC.